This TCR beta chain was identified in a study of OX40 agonist ivuxolimab in advanced cancers. About the research overall: Prior checkpoint blockade (anti-PD-1, anti-PD-L1 or anti-CTLA-4) was permitted; approximately 40% had it.

The assay was immunoSEQ multiplex PCR, and TCRdb's table has in-frame clones only and misses some. The table has approximately 70,000 clones, roughly 80% seen once; the top ten hold roughly 1.4%. This clone appeared a few times. Samples of blood were obtained at baseline, on cycle 4 day 1, and on cycle 7 day 1. V lost 5 bases and J lost 5; bases outside the gene matches: 9. Looked up from germline, CDR1 is SGHNT and CDR2 is YENEEA. The CDR3 covers 15 residues. The rearrangement joins TRBV11-3 to TRBJ2-3; TRBD1 agrees at 8 bases. The material was CD4+ or CD8+ T cells sorted from blood, obtained in a trial of the OX40 agonist ivuxolimab. The source of this sequence is an adult with an advanced solid tumor such as melanoma, head and neck, liver or kidney cancer. CDR3 DNA sequence: TGTGCCAGCAGCCCCGGGACAGGCGCAGGAGATACGCAGTATTTT. Translation: CASSPGTGAGDTQYF.